This entry concerns a single T cell receptor beta chain. What it binds is not known. This sample is drawn from a study of CXCR3-negative and CXCR3-positive naive CD8 T cells. Study results and caveats: More hydrophobic TRB CDR3s occurred in CXCR3-positive than in CXCR3-negative naive cells.

The germline gives CDR1 SGHDN, CDR2 FVKESK. The length of the CDR3 is 17 residues. 5' RACE that incorporated UMI labels was used to prepare the TRB cDNA libraries. From its re-call of the 5' RACE reads, TCRdb lists each CDR3 protein once, without DNA. In total, the table holds some 130,000 distinct CDR3 sequences. The CD45RO-CCR7+CD27+CD95- phenotype denoted naive CD8+ T cells. Sequenced: naive CXCR3+ CD8+ T cells from blood. Regarding subset: CD45RO-CCR7+CD27+CD95- naive CD8+ T cells expressing CXCR3 (TNR3+). The sequence was collected from a human donor in good health. Some clones in this sample may be carry-over from other donors' samples. The gene calls are TRBV14 and TRBJ2-5; without DNA, the TCRdb call of TRBD1 cannot be checked. The CDR3 protein is CASSLRGAPTLQETQYF. Complete variable domain (other parts from reference TRBV14 and TRBJ2-5): EAGVTQFPSHSVIEKGQTVTLRCDPISGHDNLYWYRRVMGKEIKFLLHFVKESKQDESGMPNNRFLAERTGGTYSTLKVQPAELEDSGVYFCASSLRGAPTLQETQYFGPGTRLLVL.